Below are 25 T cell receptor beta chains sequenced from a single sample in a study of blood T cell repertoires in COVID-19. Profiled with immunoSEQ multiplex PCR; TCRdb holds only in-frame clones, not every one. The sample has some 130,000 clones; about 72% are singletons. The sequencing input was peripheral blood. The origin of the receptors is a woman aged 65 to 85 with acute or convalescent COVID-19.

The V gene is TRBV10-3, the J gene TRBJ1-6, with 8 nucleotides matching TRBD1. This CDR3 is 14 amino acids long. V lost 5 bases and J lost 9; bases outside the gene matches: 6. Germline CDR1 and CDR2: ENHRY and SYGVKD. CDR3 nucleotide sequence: TGTGCCATCAGTTCACAGGGGGGGACTTCACCCCTCCACTTT. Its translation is CAISSQGGTSPLHF.

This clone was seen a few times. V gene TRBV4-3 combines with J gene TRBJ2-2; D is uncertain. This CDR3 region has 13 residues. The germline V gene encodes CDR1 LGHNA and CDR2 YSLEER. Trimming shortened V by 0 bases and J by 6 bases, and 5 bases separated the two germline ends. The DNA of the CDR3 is TGCGCCAGCAGCCAAGACTTCGCCGGGGAGCTGTTTTTT. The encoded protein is CASSQDFAGELFF.

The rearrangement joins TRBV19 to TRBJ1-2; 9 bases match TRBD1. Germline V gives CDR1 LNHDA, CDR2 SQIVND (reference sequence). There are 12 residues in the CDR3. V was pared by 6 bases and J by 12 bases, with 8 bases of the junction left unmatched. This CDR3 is CASSSVQGAHTF. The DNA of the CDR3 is TGTGCCAGTAGCTCCGTACAGGGGGCCCACACCTTC.

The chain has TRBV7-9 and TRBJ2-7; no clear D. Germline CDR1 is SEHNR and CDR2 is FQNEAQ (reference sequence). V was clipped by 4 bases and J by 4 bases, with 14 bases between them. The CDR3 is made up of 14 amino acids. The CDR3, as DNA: TGTGCCAGCAGCTCGTCATCAAGCCGATACGAGCAGTACTTC. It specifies CASSSSSSRYEQYF.

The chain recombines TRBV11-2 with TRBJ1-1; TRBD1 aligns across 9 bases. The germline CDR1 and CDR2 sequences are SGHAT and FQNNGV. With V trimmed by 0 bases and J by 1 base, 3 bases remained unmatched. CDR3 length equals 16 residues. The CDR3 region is CASSLEGQGPNTEAFF. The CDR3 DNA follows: TGTGCCAGCAGCTTAGAAGGACAGGGGCCGAACACTGAAGCTTTCTTT.

The DNA for the CDR3 is TGTGCCAGCAGTCCCTTTCGGGACAATGAGCAGTTCTTC. It is translated as CASSPFRDNEQFF. The chain joins TRBV27 to TRBJ2-1; D remains unclear. Per the germline V gene, CDR1 is MNHEY and CDR2 is SMNVEV (reference sequence). The length of the CDR3 is 13 residues. V gave up 5 bases and J gave up 5 bases, with 10 bases separating them.

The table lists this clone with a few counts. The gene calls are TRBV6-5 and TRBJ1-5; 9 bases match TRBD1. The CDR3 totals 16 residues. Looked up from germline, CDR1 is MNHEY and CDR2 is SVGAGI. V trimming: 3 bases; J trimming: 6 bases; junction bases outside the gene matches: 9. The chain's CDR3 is CASSYTTGGAGQPQHF. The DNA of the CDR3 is TGTGCCAGCAGTTATACAACAGGGGGCGCGGGTCAGCCCCAGCATTTT.

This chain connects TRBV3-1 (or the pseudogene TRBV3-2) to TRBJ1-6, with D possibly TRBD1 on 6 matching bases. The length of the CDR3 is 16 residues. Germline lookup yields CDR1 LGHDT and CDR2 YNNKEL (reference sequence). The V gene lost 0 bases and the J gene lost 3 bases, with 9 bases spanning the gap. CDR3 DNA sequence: TGTGCCAGCAGCCAAGACCCAGGGGTCTATAATTCACCCCTCCACTTT. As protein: CASSQDPGVYNSPLHF.

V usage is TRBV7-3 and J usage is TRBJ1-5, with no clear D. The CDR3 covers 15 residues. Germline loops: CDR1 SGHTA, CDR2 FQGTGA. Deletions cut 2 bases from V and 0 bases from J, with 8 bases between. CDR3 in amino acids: CASSLADYSNQPQHF. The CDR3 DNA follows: TGTGCCAGCAGCTTAGCAGATTATAGCAATCAGCCCCAGCATTTT. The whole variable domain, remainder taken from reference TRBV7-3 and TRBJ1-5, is GAGVSQTPSNKVTEKGKYVELRCDPISGHTALYWYRQSLGQGPEFLIYFQGTGAADDSGLPNDRFFAVRPEGSVSTLKIQRTERGDSAVYLCASSLADYSNQPQHFGDGTRLSIL.

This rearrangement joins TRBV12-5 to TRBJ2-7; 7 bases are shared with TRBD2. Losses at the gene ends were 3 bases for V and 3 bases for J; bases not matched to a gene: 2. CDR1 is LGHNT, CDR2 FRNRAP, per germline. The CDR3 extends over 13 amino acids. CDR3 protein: CASGLAGSYEQYF. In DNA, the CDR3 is TGTGCTAGTGGTTTAGCGGGAAGCTACGAGCAGTACTTC.

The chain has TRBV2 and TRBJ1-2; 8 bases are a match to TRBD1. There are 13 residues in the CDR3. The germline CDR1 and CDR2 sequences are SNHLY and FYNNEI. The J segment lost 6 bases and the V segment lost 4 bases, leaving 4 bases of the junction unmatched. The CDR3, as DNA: TGTGCCAGCAGTGTGGACAGGGAAGATGGCTACACCTTC. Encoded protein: CASSVDREDGYTF.

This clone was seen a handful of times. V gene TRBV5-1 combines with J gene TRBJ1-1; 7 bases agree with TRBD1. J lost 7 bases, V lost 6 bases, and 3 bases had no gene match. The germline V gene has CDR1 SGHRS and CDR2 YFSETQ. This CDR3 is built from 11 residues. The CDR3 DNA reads TGCGCCAGCAAGAGGGACAGTGAAGCTTTCTTT. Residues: CASKRDSEAFF.

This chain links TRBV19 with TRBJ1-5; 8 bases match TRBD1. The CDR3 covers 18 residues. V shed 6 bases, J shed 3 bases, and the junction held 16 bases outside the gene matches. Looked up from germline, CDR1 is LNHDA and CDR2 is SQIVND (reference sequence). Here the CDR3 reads CASSEPPGTGGFNQPQHF. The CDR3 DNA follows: TGTGCCAGTAGCGAGCCCCCAGGGACAGGAGGATTCAATCAGCCCCAGCATTTT. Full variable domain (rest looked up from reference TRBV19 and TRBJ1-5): DGGITQSPKYLFRKEGQNVTLSCEQNLNHDAMYWYRQDPGQGLRLIYYSQIVNDFQKGDIAEGYSVSREKKESFPLTVTSAQKNPTAFYLCASSEPPGTGGFNQPQHFGDGTRLSIL.

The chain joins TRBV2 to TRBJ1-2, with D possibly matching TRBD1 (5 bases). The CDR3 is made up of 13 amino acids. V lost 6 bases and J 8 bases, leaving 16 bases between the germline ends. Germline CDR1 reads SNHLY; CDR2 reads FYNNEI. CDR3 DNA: TGTGCCAGCAGCCCCGACAGTTCTGGGGGCTACACCTTC. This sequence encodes CASSPDSSGGYTF.

The CDR3 sequence is CASSEGTAASYTF. The CDR3 DNA reads TGTGCCAGCAGTGAGGGGACAGCGGCCAGCTACACCTTC. The rearrangement uses TRBV6-1 and TRBJ1-2, with 7 bases matching TRBD1. Per germline, CDR1 MNHNS and CDR2 SASEGT. This CDR3 has 13 amino acids. V lost 3 bases, J lost 9 bases, and 7 bases stayed unmatched.

The CDR3 loop is CASSLAGSVYEQYF. The CDR3 DNA is TGCGCCAGCAGCTTGGCAGGCAGTGTCTACGAGCAGTACTTC. This sequence joins TRBV5-1 and TRBJ2-7; D remains unclear. V shed 0 bases and J shed 3 bases, with 10 bases lying between them. CDR1 is SGHRS, CDR2 YFSETQ, per germline. CDR3 length: 14 amino acids.

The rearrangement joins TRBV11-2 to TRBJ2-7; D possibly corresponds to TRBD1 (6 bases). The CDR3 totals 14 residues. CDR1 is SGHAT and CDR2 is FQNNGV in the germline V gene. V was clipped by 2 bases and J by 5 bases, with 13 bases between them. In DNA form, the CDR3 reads TGTGCCAGCAGCTTACAGGGGCCGGGTGACGAGCAGTACTTC. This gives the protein CASSLQGPGDEQYF.

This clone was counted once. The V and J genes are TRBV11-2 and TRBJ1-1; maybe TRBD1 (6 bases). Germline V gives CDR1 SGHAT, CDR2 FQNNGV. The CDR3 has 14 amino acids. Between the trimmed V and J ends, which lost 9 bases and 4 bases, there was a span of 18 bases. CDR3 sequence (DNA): TGTGCCAGTCTTGCCCAGGGGAGGGGCACTGAAGCTTTCTTT. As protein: CASLAQGRGTEAFF.

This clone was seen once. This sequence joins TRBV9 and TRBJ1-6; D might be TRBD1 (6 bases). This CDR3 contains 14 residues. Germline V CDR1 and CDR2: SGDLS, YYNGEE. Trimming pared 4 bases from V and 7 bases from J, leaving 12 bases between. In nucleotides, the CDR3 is TGTGCCAGCAGCCTGGCAGGGGAAAATTCACCCCTCCACTTT. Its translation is CASSLAGENSPLHF.

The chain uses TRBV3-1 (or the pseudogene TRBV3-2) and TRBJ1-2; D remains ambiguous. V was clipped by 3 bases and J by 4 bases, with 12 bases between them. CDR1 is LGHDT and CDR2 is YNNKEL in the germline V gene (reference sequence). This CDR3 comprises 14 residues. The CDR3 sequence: CASSHLGDIYGYTF. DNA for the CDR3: TGTGCCAGCAGCCACCTGGGCGATATCTATGGCTACACCTTC.

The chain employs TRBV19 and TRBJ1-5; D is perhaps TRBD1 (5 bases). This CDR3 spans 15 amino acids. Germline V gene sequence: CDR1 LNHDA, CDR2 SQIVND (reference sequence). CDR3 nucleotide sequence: TGTGCTAGCTGGGGCGGGGGTTTTCGGAATCAGCCCCAGCATTTT. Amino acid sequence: CASWGGGFRNQPQHF.

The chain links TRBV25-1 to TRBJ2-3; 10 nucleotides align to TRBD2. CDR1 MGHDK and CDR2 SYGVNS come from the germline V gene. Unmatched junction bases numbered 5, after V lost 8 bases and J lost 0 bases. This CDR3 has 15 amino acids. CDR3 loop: CASGATSGSTDTQYF. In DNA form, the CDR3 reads TGTGCCAGCGGAGCGACTAGCGGGAGCACAGATACGCAGTATTTT. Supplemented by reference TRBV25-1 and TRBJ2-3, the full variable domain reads EADIYQTPRYLVIGTGKKITLECSQTMGHDKMYWYQQDPGMELHLIHYSYGVNSTEKGDLSSESTVSRIRTEHFPLTLESARPSHTSQYLCASGATSGSTDTQYFGPGTRLTVL.

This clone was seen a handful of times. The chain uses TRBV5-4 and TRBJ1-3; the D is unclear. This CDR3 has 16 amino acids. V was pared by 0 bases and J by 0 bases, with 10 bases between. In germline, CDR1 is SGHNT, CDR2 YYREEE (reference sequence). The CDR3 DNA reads TGTGCCAGCAGCTTGGGAGGGTACCACTCTGGAAACACCATATATTTT. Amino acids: CASSLGGYHSGNTIYF.

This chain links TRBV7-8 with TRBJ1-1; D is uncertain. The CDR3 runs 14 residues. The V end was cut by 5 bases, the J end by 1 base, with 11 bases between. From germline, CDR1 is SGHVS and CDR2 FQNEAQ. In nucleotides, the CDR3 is TGTGCCAGCAGCCCCTTTAGAGGGAACACTGAAGCTTTCTTT. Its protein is CASSPFRGNTEAFF. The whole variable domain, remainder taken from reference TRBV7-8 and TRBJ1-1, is GAGVSQSPRYKVAKRGQDVALRCDPISGHVSLFWYQQALGQGPEFLTYFQNEAQLDKSGLPSDRFFAERPEGSVSTLKIQRTQQEDSAVYLCASSPFRGNTEAFFGQGTRLTVV.

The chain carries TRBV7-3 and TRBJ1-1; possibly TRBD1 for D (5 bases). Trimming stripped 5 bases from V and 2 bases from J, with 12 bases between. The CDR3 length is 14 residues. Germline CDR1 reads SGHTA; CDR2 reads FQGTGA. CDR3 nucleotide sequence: TGTGCCAGCAGCCGCGGAGGGGCCAACACTGAAGCTTTCTTT. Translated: CASSRGGANTEAFF.